This entry concerns a single TCR beta chain. Which antigen it targets is not known. No base quality values were provided; no much bigger clone lies one nucleotide off. In the germline V gene (reference sequence), CDR1 corresponds to SEHNR and CDR2 to FQNEAQ. The CDR3 numbers 15 residues from cysteine through phenylalanine. Solely the CDR3 DNA is kept, with 45 bases framed from the first base. Trimming takes 10 bases from V and 0 bases from J, and the germline ends sit 16 bases apart. Enrolling through a virtual design, the prospective study's participants ranged in age from roughly 18 to 89 years and lived across about two dozen United States geographic areas. Cohort assignment in the prospective study relied on participant-reported clinical history from a screening survey and a study questionnaire. Recovered participants in ImmuneRACE Cohort 3 were defined as having two consecutive negative NP/OP PCR tests, clearance from a healthcare professional, or resolution of symptoms. Mobile phlebotomists in the prospective study collected whole blood, serum and a nasopharyngeal or oropharyngeal swab from every participant. Participants in the prospective study had the option to provide additional blood draws and questionnaires over a roughly two-month period. Before DNA extraction, prospective study blood samples were shipped either frozen or at room temperature.

The data belong to a study of blood T cell repertoires in COVID-19 (dated by TCRdb to about 2020). Background for the entire study: Collaborator samples came from the United States, Italy and Spain and covered acute and convalescent phases of COVID-19. The sample metadata nearly always contained a de-identified subject ID, COVID-19 status, age in years and sex. The samples were drawn from the first 160 participants of the ongoing ImmuneRACE study and from over 950 subjects provided by 6 global collaborators. The dataset comprised deeply sampled blood TCRbeta repertoires from subjects exposed to, actively infected with, or recovered from COVID-19. The prospective study material was composed of cDNA or gDNA derived from T cells, B-cell-depleted T cells, or PBMCs. Where available, HLA class I and class II types were obtained from metadata supplied by the sample provider rather than from assay-based typing. The repertoires were released in a freely available public database intended as a resource for research on the immune response to SARS-CoV-2. Points the paper makes about the study in general: How much clinical and demographic metadata was included differed by source and by participant, and the metadata was provided uncurated.

TCRbeta CDR3 regions were amplified from genomic DNA using the immunoSEQ Assay, a bias-controlled multiplex PCR. For the original study's pipeline: The number of nucleated cells in each sample was estimated by amplification of reference gene primers within the assay. To quantify the absolute abundance of each unique TCRbeta CDR3 rearrangement, sequence reads were collapsed and filtered. For each sample, productive Simpson clonality was calculated as the square root of Simpson's diversity index over productive rearrangements. Sourced from immuneACCESS, this table was stored by TCRdb with only in-frame sequences that have V and J called. A share of the clones is absent; for the studies checked, an unresolved V gene accounts for under half, and the remainder has no known explanation. V, J and clone size reflect that table, while D and trimming were determined from the DNA. The sample table lists roughly 400,000 clones, roughly nine tenths of them with a count of one. 0.95% to 1.3% of the sample lies in the top ten.

Sequencing was carried out using PBMCs or T cells enriched from blood (not recorded which). This chain joins TRBV7-9 to TRBJ2-1; tentative D gene TRBD2, with 5 bases matching. This clonotype was sampled from a man under 40 who had recovered from COVID-19. The DNA sequence follows: TGTGCCACCGCCGCCCGTGGGAGCTCCTACAATGAGCAGTTCTTC. Its translation reads: CATAARGSSYNEQFF.